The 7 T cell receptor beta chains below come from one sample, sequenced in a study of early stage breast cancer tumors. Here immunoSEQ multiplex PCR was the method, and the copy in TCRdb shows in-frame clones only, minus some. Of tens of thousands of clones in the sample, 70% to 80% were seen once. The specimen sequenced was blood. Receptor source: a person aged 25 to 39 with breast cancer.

This chain's CDR3 is CASSLPGPTEAFF. The CDR3 coding sequence is TGTGCCAGCAGCTTACCGGGGCCCACTGAAGCTTTCTTT. The rearrangement joins TRBV7-9 to TRBJ1-1, with D maybe TRBD1 (5 bases). The CDR3 is 13 amino acids. The ends were cut back, 2 bases at V and 4 bases at J, with 8 bases in the middle. Per germline, CDR1 SEHNR and CDR2 FQNEAQ (reference sequence).

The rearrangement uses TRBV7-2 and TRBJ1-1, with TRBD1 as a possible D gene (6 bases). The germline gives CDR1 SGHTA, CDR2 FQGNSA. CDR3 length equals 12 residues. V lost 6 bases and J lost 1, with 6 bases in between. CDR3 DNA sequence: TGTGCCAGCAGGGACAGGAACACTGAAGCTTTCTTT. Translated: CASRDRNTEAFF.

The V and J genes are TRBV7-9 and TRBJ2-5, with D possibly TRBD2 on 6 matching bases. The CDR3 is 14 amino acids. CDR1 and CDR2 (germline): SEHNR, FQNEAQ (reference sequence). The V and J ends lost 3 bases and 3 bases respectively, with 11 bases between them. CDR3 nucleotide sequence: TGTGCCAGCAGCTTCGACGGAGGGGAAGAGACCCAGTACTTC. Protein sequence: CASSFDGGEETQYF.

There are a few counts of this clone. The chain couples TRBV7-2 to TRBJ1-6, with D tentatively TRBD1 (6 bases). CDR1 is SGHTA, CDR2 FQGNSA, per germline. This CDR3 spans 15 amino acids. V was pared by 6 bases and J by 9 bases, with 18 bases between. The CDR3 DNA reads TGTGCCAGCAGGGGGGAAACAGGGATTTCTTCACCCCTCCACTTT. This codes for CASRGETGISSPLHF.

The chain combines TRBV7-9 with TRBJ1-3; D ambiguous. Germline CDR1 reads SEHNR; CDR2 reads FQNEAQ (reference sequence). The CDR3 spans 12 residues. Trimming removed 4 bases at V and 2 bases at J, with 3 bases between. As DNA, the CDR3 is TGTGCCAGCAGCTCCCCTGGAAACACCATATATTTT. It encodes CASSSPGNTIYF.

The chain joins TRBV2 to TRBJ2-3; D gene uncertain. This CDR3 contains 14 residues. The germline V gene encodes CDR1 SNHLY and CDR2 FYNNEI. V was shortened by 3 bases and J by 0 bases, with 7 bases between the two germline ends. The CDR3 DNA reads TGTGCCAGCAGTGACCGGTCGAGCACAGATACGCAGTATTTT. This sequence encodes CASSDRSSTDTQYF. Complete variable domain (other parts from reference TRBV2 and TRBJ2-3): EPEVTQTPSHQVTQMGQEVILRCVPISNHLYFYWYRQILGQKVEFLVSFYNNEISEKSEIFDDQFSVERPDGSNFTLKIRSTKLEDSAMYFCASSDRSSTDTQYFGPGTRLTVL.

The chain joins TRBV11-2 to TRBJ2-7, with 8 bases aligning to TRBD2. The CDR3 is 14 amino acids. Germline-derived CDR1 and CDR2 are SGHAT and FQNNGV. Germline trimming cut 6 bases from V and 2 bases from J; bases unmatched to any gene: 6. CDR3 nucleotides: TGTGCCAGCAGAGGAGCGGGAGTCACCTACGAGCAGTACTTC. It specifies CASRGAGVTYEQYF.